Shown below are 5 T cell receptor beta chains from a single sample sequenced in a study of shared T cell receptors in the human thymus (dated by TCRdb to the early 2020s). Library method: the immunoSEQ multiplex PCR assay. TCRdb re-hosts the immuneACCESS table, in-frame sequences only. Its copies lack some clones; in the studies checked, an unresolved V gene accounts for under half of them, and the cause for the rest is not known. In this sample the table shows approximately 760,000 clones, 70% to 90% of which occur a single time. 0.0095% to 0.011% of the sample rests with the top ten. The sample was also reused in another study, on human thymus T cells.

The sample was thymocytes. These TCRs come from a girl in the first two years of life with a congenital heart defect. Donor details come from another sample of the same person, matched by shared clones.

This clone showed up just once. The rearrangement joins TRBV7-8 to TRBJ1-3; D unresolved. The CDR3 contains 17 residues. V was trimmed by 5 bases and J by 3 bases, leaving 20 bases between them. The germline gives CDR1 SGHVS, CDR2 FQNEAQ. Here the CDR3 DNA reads TGTGCCAGCAGCCCGCGGAGCAGACGGTTTTTTGGAAACACCATATATTTT. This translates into CASSPRSRRFFGNTIYF.

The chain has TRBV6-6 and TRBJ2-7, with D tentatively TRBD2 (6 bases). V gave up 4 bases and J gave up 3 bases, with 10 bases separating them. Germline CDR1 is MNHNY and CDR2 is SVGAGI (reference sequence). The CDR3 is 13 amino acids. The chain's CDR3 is CASSSRDDYEQYF. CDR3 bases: TGTGCCAGCAGTTCGCGGGACGACTACGAGCAGTACTTC.

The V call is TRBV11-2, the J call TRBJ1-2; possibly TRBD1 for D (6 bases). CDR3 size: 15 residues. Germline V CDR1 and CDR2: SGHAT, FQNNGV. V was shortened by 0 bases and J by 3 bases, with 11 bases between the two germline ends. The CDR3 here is CASSLEGRGDYGYTF. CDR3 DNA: TGTGCCAGCAGCTTAGAGGGGAGGGGGGACTATGGCTACACCTTC.

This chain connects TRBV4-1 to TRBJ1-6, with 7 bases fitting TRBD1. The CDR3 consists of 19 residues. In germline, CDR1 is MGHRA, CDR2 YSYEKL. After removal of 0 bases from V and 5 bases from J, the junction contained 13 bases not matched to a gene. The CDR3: CASSQDSLGRTGDNSPLHF. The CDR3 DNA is TGCGCCAGCAGCCAAGACAGTCTAGGTCGGACAGGAGATAATTCACCCCTCCACTTT.

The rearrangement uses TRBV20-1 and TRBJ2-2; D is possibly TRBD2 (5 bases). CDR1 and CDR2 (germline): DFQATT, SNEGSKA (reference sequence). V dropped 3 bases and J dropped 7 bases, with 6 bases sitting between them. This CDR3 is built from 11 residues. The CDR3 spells CSASTSGELFF. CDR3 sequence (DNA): TGCAGTGCTAGTACTAGCGGGGAGCTGTTTTTT.